This T cell receptor (beta chain) is from a study of identifying expanded T cells in peripheral blood. Sequenced by immunoSEQ multiplex PCR; TCRdb stores in-frame clones only, minus some. The sample lists around 100,000 clones; around 85% were seen once. Trimming stripped 7 bases from V and 2 bases from J, with 5 bases between. The CDR3 runs 11 residues. Germline V gene lookup returns CDR1 MNHNS and CDR2 SASEGT. Collection occurred without any documented infections or immune events in donors. Sequencing used blood. This chain connects TRBV6-1 to TRBJ2-5, with D unclear. This TCR came from a person aged 18 to 75 in good health. DNA of the CDR3: TGTGCCAGCATTTTGCAAGAGACCCAGTACTTC. Residues: CASILQETQYF.